The TCR beta chain described here comes from a study of blood T cells in healthy people across ages (dated by TCRdb to 2015 to 2017). A note on the overall study: Template switching captured roughly one uniquely barcoded TCR beta cDNA molecule per two T cells in model experiments. Age-related changes in TCR beta repertoire diversity were measured in the study by deep sequencing normalized with unique cDNA molecular identifiers. The donors were divided into four age groups: young (average approximately 17 years), middle-aged (about 39), aged (approximately 62) and long-lived (around 80). Two additional independent replicas of 1 million unique cDNA reads from the same blood draw were analyzed for two donors (one aged 18 to 30 and one aged 80 or older). Study-wide findings and limitations: Since profiling was done on bulk unsorted PBMCs, naive and antigen-experienced compartments could not be conclusively compared. Observed TCR beta diversity per million T cells fell roughly linearly with age, and a significant reduction was already apparent by age around 36. A strong correlation was found between observed TCR beta diversity and the percentage of naive T cells measured by flow cytometry. Estimates of total diversity based on one million sequenced T cells were regarded as lower bounds and as underestimates. Because the CMV infection status of the donors was unknown, age-related changes in expanded clonotypes may potentially have been confounded. Compared with the aged group, the long-lived group had more naive CD4+ T cells, fewer expanded clones and increased TCR diversity, suggesting age selection.

The donors were some 39 Caucasian individuals from Russia, aged roughly 6 to 95 years, who were systemically healthy. Each donor gave 8.5 to 10 milliliters of peripheral blood, collected into EDTA-treated Vacutainer tubes. Ficoll-Paque density-gradient centrifugation was used to isolate PBMCs, with at least 6.5 million per sample. Total RNA, at least 5 micrograms per sample, was extracted from PBMCs with Trizol reagent. For every donor, flow cytometry on a PBMC aliquot measured the percentage of naive CD45RAhigh/CD27high T cells. Including cysteine and phenylalanine, the CDR3 has 14 amino acids. The CDR3 DNA has 42 bases and is translated from base 1. Taken from the germline V gene, the CDR1 and CDR2 loops are SGDLS and YYNGEE. Libraries were made using 5' RACE. The instrument given in TCRdb is Illumina HiSeq 2500. The second PCR ran for about 6 to 12 cycles and used a J-beta primer mix along with a sample-barcoded 5' primer. A template-switch 5' adaptor carrying 12 random nucleotides introduced a unique molecular identifier onto each TCR beta cDNA molecule. Each sample yielded at least 2.5 million CDR3-containing paired-end reads. The Mint cDNA synthesis kit, primed by a TRBC-specific oligonucleotide, was used to synthesize first-strand cDNA from all RNA. All cDNA was treated with uracil-DNA glycosylase and then went through a first 18-cycle PCR with the universal primers M1SS and BC2_uni_R. In the original analysis: For normalization, 1 million high-quality reads were randomly selected from each sample, with every read carrying a distinct molecular identifier. Reads with shared molecular identifiers were discarded instead of being binned into consensus sequences. CDR3 identification, clonotype clustering and error correction used MiTCR with a Q25 quality threshold and the strictest error-elimination algorithm. A nonparametric unseen species model with Euler transformation was used to estimate lower-bound total TCR beta diversity. TCRdb applied fastp at Q25 and MiXCR to the public reads, then kept only in-frame beta chains. Every CDR3 protein is listed once, alongside the most common genes and DNA of its rows. The V and J calls, along with clone size, are taken from TCRdb and not from the paper's own processing. The sample table contains some 940,000 distinct CDR3 sequences; only one count was recorded for almost 30% of them. The ten largest clonotypes hold more than 8.5% of the sample.

Many counts were recorded for this clonotype. It has no known antigen specificity. The junction departs from the called germline gene at one end, perhaps through a read error. These data were also filed under a second study, of T cells of mothers and their children. That second report states: Nine systemically healthy Caucasian individuals served as donors, namely three mothers together with their six children. cDNA synthesis consumed the entire amount of extracted RNA, loaded at around 1.5 ug RNA in each 15 ul reaction. Sample barcodes and 2-4 random nucleotides were added via the M1S primer in the second PCR. More than 8 million TCR beta CDR3 reads were obtained from each mother, and about 3 million reads were obtained from each child. In both related and unrelated pairs, thymic selection shapes the output of TCR recombination in a similar way, with inherited differences having only a minor effect. Normalized repertoire overlap was always slightly but never significantly higher in related than unrelated mother-child pairs. No persistent microchimeric T cell clones were found, with a detection sensitivity of roughly 99 clones per million clonotypes. In the study, deep NGS was used to compare the TCR beta repertoires of mothers and children, and features distinguishing related mother-child pairs from unrelated individuals were sought. On average, the children were about 12 +/- 4 years old, while the mothers were approximately 41 +/- 4 years old. After adapter ligation was performed with NEBNext reagents, the libraries were sequenced on an Illumina HiSeq 2000 with 100+100 nt paired-end reads. To prevent cross-contamination, the mother and child libraries were prepared a month apart and were sequenced in separate runs. For each donor, somewhere between about 450,000 and 2,200,000 distinct TCR beta clonotypes were identified. Naive TCR beta clonotypes were estimated from low-frequency clonotypes matched to each donor's FACS-determined naive share, without sorting.

This sequence originates from a woman aged 40 to 55 in good health. This sequence uses TRBV9 and TRBJ2-7, with a weak D call of TRBD1 (5 bases match). The sequencing sample was made of blood. The nucleotides read TGTGCCAGCAGCGTAGTAGGGGCCTCCTCCGAGCAGTACTTC. It encodes CASSVVGASSEQYF.